This TCR beta chain was profiled in a study of tumor and adjacent non-tumor tissue in lung cancer. Study-level information: Histology: 12 adenocarcinoma, a couple of squamous cell carcinoma, 1 small cell lung cancer. Patients were aged roughly 30 to 76, approximately 11 men and a handful of women, stage I to III. Study results and limitations: Top 100 clones took a larger repertoire share in normal lung. Tumor tissue had significantly higher TCR diversity than normal lung.

A modified ARM-PCR protocol with three rounds of nested PCR amplified TCRbeta. From the multiplex PCR reads, TCRdb called clonotypes with MiXCR, one entry per CDR3 protein. The top ten clones hold 8% to 10% of a sample with 70,000 to 80,000 distinct CDR3 sequences, roughly 72% of them seen once. As concerns this clonotype: Antigen: not known. Relative to the germline gene, one junction end is altered; a read error may explain this.

RNA was extracted from bulk tissue without any cell sorting. The CDR3 extends over 13 amino acids. Germline CDR1 and CDR2: MGHRA and YSYEKL. This rearrangement joins TRBV4-1 to TRBJ1-5; tentative D call: TRBD1 (6 bases). The TCR was taken from a woman in her thirties or forties with non-small cell lung cancer. Source material: lung tumor tissue. The CDR3 DNA reads as TGCGTCAGCAGTAGAGGGGGGACTCAGCCCCAGCATTTT. This gives the protein CVSSRGGTQPQHF.